Listed here are 21 T cell receptor beta chains from one sample, sequenced in a study of CD8 T cells in Susac syndrome. An amount of RNA that ranged from roughly 0.5 to 1 ug was reverse transcribed with random hexamers. TCRdb independently ran MiXCR on the immunoSEQ multiplex PCR reads; one entry per CDR3 protein. Among approximately 190,000 distinct CDR3 sequences listed, about 95% were seen once. Sequenced material: CD4+ T cells from PBMCs. All receptors come from a human donor with multiple sclerosis.

This sequence joins TRBV4-1 and TRBJ1-5; weak D call: TRBD1 (5 bases). CDR3 length: 16 residues. Germline CDR1 reads MGHRA; CDR2 reads YSYEKL. Trimming left V 2 bases short and J 2 bases short, with 13 bases between. CDR3 sequence (DNA): TGCGCCAGCAGCCAACGGTCGGGGCTCGGCAATCAGCCCCAGCATTTT. Residues: CASSQRSGLGNQPQHF.

The rearrangement links TRBV7-3 to TRBJ1-1; D remains unclear. The V end was cut by 5 bases, the J end by 7 bases, with 14 bases between. The CDR3 contains 13 residues. The germline CDR1 and CDR2 sequences are SGHTA and FQGTGA. Here the CDR3 reads CASSPQPRGEAFF. CDR3 sequence (DNA): TGTGCCAGCAGCCCCCAGCCCCGAGGTGAAGCTTTCTTT.

This clonotype was observed a single time. This sequence joins TRBV20-1 and TRBJ2-4; tentatively, D is TRBD1 (5 bases). The CDR3 runs 12 residues. The ends were cut back, 5 bases at V and 7 bases at J, with 12 bases in the middle. Germline V lookup: CDR1 DFQATT, CDR2 SNEGSKA (reference sequence). CDR3 coding DNA: TGCAGTGCTTCCCAGGGTGGGAACATTCAGTACTTC. It codes for CSASQGGNIQYF.

V usage is TRBV2 and J usage is TRBJ2-7, with unresolved D. Looked up from germline, CDR1 is SNHLY and CDR2 is FYNNEI. This CDR3 is 15 amino acids long. V lost 1 base to trimming and J lost 0 bases, with 10 bases between them. CDR3 nucleotides: TGTGCCAGCAGTGAAGGCTGGCCTAGCTCCTACGAGCAGTACTTC. It codes for CASSEGWPSSYEQYF.

This rearrangement joins TRBV6-5 to TRBJ2-3; 8 nucleotides line up with TRBD2. Looked up from germline, CDR1 is MNHEY and CDR2 is SVGAGI. Trimming at V came to 2 bases and at J to 4 bases, leaving 5 bases not matched to a gene. This CDR3 has 15 amino acids. The CDR3: CASSYRAGDSDTQYF. CDR3 nucleotide sequence: TGTGCCAGCAGTTACAGAGCGGGAGACTCAGATACGCAGTATTTT.

The genes are TRBV2 and TRBJ1-6, with D unresolved. Germline V gene data show CDR1 as SNHLY and CDR2 as FYNNEI. V gave up 0 bases and J gave up 7 bases, with 13 bases separating them. The CDR3 consists of 16 residues. CDR3 sequence reads: CASSEAPTVLNSPLHF. The CDR3 DNA sequence: TGTGCCAGCAGTGAAGCGCCGACTGTACTAAATTCACCCCTCCACTTT.

CDR3 DNA: TGTGCCAGCAGTGATGTGGGAGCCTCCTATAGCAATCAGCCCCAGCATTTT. Its protein is CASSDVGASYSNQPQHF. The V call is TRBV2, the J call TRBJ1-5; no clear D gene. Germline assignment: CDR1 SNHLY and CDR2 FYNNEI. The CDR3 runs 17 residues. V lost 3 bases and J 0 bases, leaving 15 bases between the germline ends.

The chain couples TRBV19 to TRBJ2-5; D not resolved. The CDR3 covers 14 residues. Germline V gene lookup returns CDR1 LNHDA and CDR2 SQIVND (reference sequence). Trimming stripped 1 base from V and 1 base from J, with 7 bases between. CDR3 sequence: CASSIGETQETQYF. The CDR3 DNA follows: TGTGCCAGTAGTATAGGAGAGACCCAAGAGACCCAGTACTTC.

J is TRBJ1-5 and V is TRBV29-1; tentatively, D is TRBD1 (5 bases). This CDR3 spans 12 amino acids. Germline V gene lookup returns CDR1 SQVTM and CDR2 ANQGSEA. With 0 bases removed from V and 10 bases from J, the gap between germline ends came to 10 bases. CDR3 sequence reads: CSVEEPGVPQHF. In nucleotides, the CDR3 is TGCAGCGTTGAAGAGCCGGGGGTCCCCCAGCATTTT.

The chain recombines TRBV30 with TRBJ1-2, with a possible D match to TRBD1 (6 bases). Germline-derived CDR1 and CDR2 are GTSNPN and SVGIG (reference sequence). The CDR3 is made up of 11 amino acids. Between the trimmed V and J ends, which lost 5 bases and 5 bases, there was a span of 9 bases. As DNA, the CDR3 is TGTGCCTGGGGCACAGGGTATGGCTACACCTTC. It translates to CAWGTGYGYTF.

The V and J genes are TRBV19 and TRBJ2-1, with TRBD2 as a possible D gene (6 bases). This CDR3 is 13 amino acids long. Trimming shortened V by 5 bases and J by 10 bases, and 15 bases separated the two germline ends. The germline gives CDR1 LNHDA, CDR2 SQIVND (reference sequence). The DNA of the CDR3 is TGTGCCAGTAGTGCAATGGGCCTAGCGGAGCAGTTCTTC. This translates into CASSAMGLAEQFF.

The chain uses TRBV20-1 and TRBJ1-1; D is perhaps TRBD1 (5 bases). Germline V gene data show CDR1 as DFQATT and CDR2 as SNEGSKA (reference sequence). V was cut by 6 bases and J by 4 bases, with 18 bases left in between. The CDR3 is 14 amino acids. The CDR3 sequence is CSALRTNRATEAFF. CDR3 nucleotide sequence: TGCAGTGCCCTCCGGACAAATCGGGCCACTGAAGCTTTCTTT.

V gene TRBV5-1 combines with J gene TRBJ1-2; 8 nucleotides match TRBD1. Trimming removed 1 base from V and 7 bases from J; junction bases left unmatched: 12. CDR1 and CDR2 (germline): SGHRS, YFSETQ. The CDR3 contains 16 residues. Here the CDR3 DNA reads TGCGCCAGCAGCTTGACCGGGACAGGAGGTTTGAGTGGCTACACCTTC. This codes for CASSLTGTGGLSGYTF.

The chain is built from TRBV19 and TRBJ2-3, with TRBD2 matching 8 bases. The V gene end was trimmed by 10 bases and the J gene end by 0 bases; junction bases not matched to a gene: 9. Germline V lookup: CDR1 LNHDA, CDR2 SQIVND (reference sequence). The CDR3 runs to 15 residues. The DNA for the CDR3 is TGTGCCACCGCGGAAGCGGGGGTTAGCACAGATACGCAGTATTTT. It codes for CATAEAGVSTDTQYF.

This chain joins TRBV5-4 and TRBJ2-7; TRBD1 is a possible D gene (6 bases). Trimming took off 2 bases at V and 1 base at J, with 10 bases between the two ends. Germline CDR1 and CDR2: SGHNT and YYREEE (reference sequence). The length of the CDR3 is 14 residues. The CDR3 sequence is CASSFTGNSYEQYF. CDR3 in DNA: TGTGCCAGCAGCTTCACAGGGAATTCCTACGAGCAGTACTTC.

This chain's CDR3 is CASSEDTDTQYF. The DNA for the CDR3 is TGTGCCAGCAGTGAAGACACAGATACGCAGTATTTT. The chain is built from TRBV25-1 and TRBJ2-3, with D uncertain. Germline V gene data show CDR1 as MGHDK and CDR2 as SYGVNS. CDR3 length equals 12 residues. V was clipped by 2 bases and J by 2 bases, with 2 bases between them.

The chain employs TRBV20-1 and TRBJ2-1; D might be TRBD2 (6 bases). Trimming left V 5 bases short and J 6 bases short, with 11 bases between. The CDR3 totals 12 residues. Germline V CDR1 and CDR2: DFQATT, SNEGSKA (reference sequence). The CDR3 DNA reads TGCAGTGCTGGGTCGACTAGCAATGAGCAGTTCTTC. Translation gives CSAGSTSNEQFF.

The V gene is TRBV5-1, the J gene TRBJ2-5; the D gene is possibly TRBD2 (6 bases). V lost 1 base to trimming and J lost 1 base, with 14 bases between them. The CDR3 is made up of 16 amino acids. Germline V gives CDR1 SGHRS, CDR2 YFSETQ. Written as DNA, the CDR3 is TGCGCCAGCAGCTTGCGGACTACTTCTTTCCAAGAGACCCAGTACTTC. Translated: CASSLRTTSFQETQYF.

The chain uses TRBV19 and TRBJ2-5, with TRBD1 identical over 10 bases. The CDR3 is made up of 16 amino acids. The V segment lost 3 bases and the J segment 5 bases; nucleotides outside the gene matches: 9. Germline assignment: CDR1 LNHDA and CDR2 SQIVND (reference sequence). The CDR3: CASSMGQGIHTETQYF. The DNA of the CDR3 is TGTGCCAGTAGTATGGGACAGGGGATACACACGGAGACCCAGTACTTC.

V usage is TRBV30 and J usage is TRBJ1-2; D unresolved. CDR1 is GTSNPN and CDR2 is SVGIG in the germline V gene (reference sequence). The CDR3 extends over 14 amino acids. Trimming took 3 bases from V and 4 from J, leaving 15 bases between them. The CDR3 region has the DNA TGTGCCTGGAGAGAGGTCCCCGGCCGCTATGGCTACACCTTC. This translates into CAWREVPGRYGYTF.

The table lists this clonotype with a count of one. The CDR3 DNA is TGTGCCAGCAGCTTGGGGACGGGAGTTGACAGGCCTACGCAGTATTTT. It encodes CASSLGTGVDRPTQYF. V is TRBV5-4 and J is TRBJ2-3, with D perhaps assigned TRBD1 or TRBD2 (6 bases each). Germline V gene lookup returns CDR1 SGHNT and CDR2 YYREEE (reference sequence). CDR3 length: 16 residues. Trimming shortened V by 0 bases and J by 8 bases, and 19 bases separated the two germline ends.